This paragraph reports one T cell receptor (beta chain). Its cognate antigen is unknown. This sample was taken from a study of shared clonotypes between healthy human individuals. General study results and limits: Clonotype sharing across a few donors was observed for around 5.1% of naive CD4 clonotypes.

The length of the CDR3 is 14 residues. The germline gives CDR1 LNHDA, CDR2 SQIVND (reference sequence). V lost 5 bases to trimming and J lost 8 bases, with 18 bases between them. Running of the assay took place at deep level. Assay: immunoSEQ multiplex PCR; the TCRdb copy retains only in-frame clones and omits some. Of about 2.4 million clones listed, over 85% are singletons. The sequencing sample was made of naive CD4+ T cells from PBMCs. Subset of the sample: CD45RA+ positively selected. This TCR was sampled from a man between 18 and 29 years old in good health. Some clones in this sample may be carry-over from other donors' samples. This chain links TRBV19 with TRBJ1-2; D call uncertain. CDR3 sequence: CASSLLDDGGGYTF. In DNA form, the CDR3 reads TGTGCCAGTAGTTTGCTCGACGACGGTGGGGGCTACACCTTC. The full variable domain, rest sourced from reference TRBV19 and TRBJ1-2, is DGGITQSPKYLFRKEGQNVTLSCEQNLNHDAMYWYRQDPGQGLRLIYYSQIVNDFQKGDIAEGYSVSREKKESFPLTVTSAQKNPTAFYLCASSLLDDGGGYTFGSGTRLTVV.